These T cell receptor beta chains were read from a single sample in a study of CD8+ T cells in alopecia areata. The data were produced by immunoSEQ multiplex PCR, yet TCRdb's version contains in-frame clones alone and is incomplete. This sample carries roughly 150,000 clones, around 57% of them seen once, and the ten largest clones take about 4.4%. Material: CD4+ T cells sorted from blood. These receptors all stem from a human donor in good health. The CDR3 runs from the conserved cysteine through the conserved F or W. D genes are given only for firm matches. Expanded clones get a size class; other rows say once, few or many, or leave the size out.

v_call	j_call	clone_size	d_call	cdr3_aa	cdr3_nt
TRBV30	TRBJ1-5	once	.	CAWSTGDNQPQHF	TGTGCCTGGAGTACAGGAGACAATCAGCCCCAGCATTTT
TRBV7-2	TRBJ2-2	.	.	CASSFFPQTGELFF	TGTGCCAGCAGCTTCTTCCCGCAGACCGGGGAGCTGTTTTTT
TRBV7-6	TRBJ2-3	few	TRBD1	CASSSDRGIISQYF	TGTGCCAGCAGCTCGGACAGGGGTATAATATCCCAGTATTTT
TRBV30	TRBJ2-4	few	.	CAWTHLGTVQYF	TGTGCCTGGACCCATCTGGGGACCGTCCAGTACTTC
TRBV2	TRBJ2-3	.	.	CASSEASIRTDTQYF	TGTGCCAGCAGTGAAGCCTCGATTCGCACAGATACGCAGTATTTT
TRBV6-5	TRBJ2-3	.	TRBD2	CASSYSGRGPDTQYF	TGTGCCAGCAGTTACAGCGGGAGGGGACCAGATACGCAGTATTTT
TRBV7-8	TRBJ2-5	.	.	CASSLDPPQYF	TGTGCCAGCAGCTTAGACCCGCCCCAGTACTTC
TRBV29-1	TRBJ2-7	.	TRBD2	CSVVVLGAGGTYEQYF	TGCAGCGTTGTTGTCCTCGGGGCGGGAGGGACCTACGAGCAGTACTTC
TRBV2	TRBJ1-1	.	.	CASSPDTEAFF	TGTGCCAGCAGCCCTGACACTGAAGCTTTCTTT
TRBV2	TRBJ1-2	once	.	CASRNTGGHYGYTF	TGTGCCAGCAGAAATACAGGCGGTCACTATGGCTACACCTTC
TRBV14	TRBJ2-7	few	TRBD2	CASSPTSGGTYEQYF	TGTGCCAGCAGCCCAACTAGCGGGGGAACCTACGAGCAGTACTTC
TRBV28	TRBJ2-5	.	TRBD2	CASSNHRGLAEETQYF	TGTGCCAGCAGTAACCACCGGGGACTAGCGGAAGAGACCCAGTACTTC
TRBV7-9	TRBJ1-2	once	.	CASSLQGSNYGYTF	TGTGCCAGCAGCTTGCAGGGGTCGAACTATGGCTACACCTTC
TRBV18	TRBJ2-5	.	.	CASSPQGSTETQYF	TGTGCCAGCTCACCACAGGGGAGTACAGAGACCCAGTACTTC
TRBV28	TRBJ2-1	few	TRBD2	CASSSSVGGRNEQFF	TGTGCCAGCAGTTCCTCGGTGGGGGGGAGGAATGAGCAGTTCTTC
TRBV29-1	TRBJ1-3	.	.	CSVEDPGNTIYF	TGCAGCGTTGAAGATCCAGGAAACACCATATATTTT
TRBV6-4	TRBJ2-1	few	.	CASSDSILHEQFF	TGTGCCAGCAGTGACTCTATACTCCATGAGCAGTTCTTC
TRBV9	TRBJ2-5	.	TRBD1	CASTPRTGVEETQYF	TGTGCCAGCACACCTAGGACAGGGGTTGAGGAGACCCAGTACTTC
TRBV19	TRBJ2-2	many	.	CASSLALNTGELFF	TGTGCCAGTAGCCTAGCGTTGAACACCGGGGAGCTGTTTTTT
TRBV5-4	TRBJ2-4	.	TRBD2	CASSPGGSPPGIQYF	TGTGCCAGCAGCCCGGGAGGTAGTCCACCTGGCATTCAGTACTTC
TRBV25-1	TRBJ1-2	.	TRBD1	CASSAPGTGYIGYTF	TGTGCCAGCAGTGCCCCCGGGACAGGGTACATCGGCTACACCTTC
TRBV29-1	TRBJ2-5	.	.	CSVRQGGLETQYF	TGCAGCGTCCGACAGGGAGGATTGGAGACCCAGTACTTC
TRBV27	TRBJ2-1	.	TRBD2	CASASQRASGRVNEQFF	TGTGCCAGCGCATCCCAAAGGGCTAGCGGGAGGGTCAATGAGCAGTTCTTC
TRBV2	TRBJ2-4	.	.	CASSEEWGMAKNIQYF	TGTGCCAGCAGTGAAGAGTGGGGAATGGCCAAAAACATTCAGTACTTC
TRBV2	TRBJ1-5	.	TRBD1	CASSEAAGQGRQPQHF	TGTGCCAGCAGTGAAGCCGCCGGACAGGGGAGACAGCCCCAGCATTTT
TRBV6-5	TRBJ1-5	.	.	CASSYPAGPQHF	TGTGCCAGCAGTTACCCCGCGGGGCCCCAGCATTTT
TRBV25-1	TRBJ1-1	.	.	CASSEYGVANTEAFF	TGTGCCAGCAGTGAATATGGAGTAGCGAACACTGAAGCTTTCTTT
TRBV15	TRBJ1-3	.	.	CATSRDPQERNTIYF	TGTGCCACCAGCAGAGATCCGCAGGAGAGAAACACCATATATTTT
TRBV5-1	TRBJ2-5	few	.	CASSLDPQQETQYF	TGCGCCAGCAGCTTGGATCCCCAGCAAGAGACCCAGTACTTC
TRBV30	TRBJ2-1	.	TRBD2	CAWNTGTSGRRVF	TGTGCCTGGAACACCGGGACTAGCGGGAGGAGGGTCTTC
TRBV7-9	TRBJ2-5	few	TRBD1	CATRGQGETQYF	TGTGCCACCCGGGGACAGGGCGAGACCCAGTACTTC
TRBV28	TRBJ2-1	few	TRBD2	CASNGGTEGIGNEQFF	TGTGCCAGCAACGGGGGGACGGAGGGCATTGGGAATGAGCAGTTCTTC
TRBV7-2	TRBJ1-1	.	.	CASSPQGLGTEAFF	TGTGCCAGCAGCCCGCAGGGGCTGGGCACTGAAGCTTTCTTT
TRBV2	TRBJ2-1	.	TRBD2	CASSGLAGDGEQFF	TGTGCCAGCAGTGGACTAGCGGGGGACGGTGAGCAGTTCTTC
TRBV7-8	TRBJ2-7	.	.	CASSLALSTYEQYF	TGTGCCAGCAGCTTAGCGCTTTCCACTTACGAGCAGTACTTC
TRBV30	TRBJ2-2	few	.	CAWSLAGGTGELFF	TGTGCCTGGAGTTTGGCAGGGGGGACCGGGGAGCTGTTTTTT
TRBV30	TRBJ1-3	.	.	CAWSVSVGNTIYF	TGTGCCTGGAGTGTATCGGTTGGAAACACCATATATTTT
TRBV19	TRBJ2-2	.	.	CASSSRFQPGELFF	TGTGCCAGTAGTTCCAGGTTCCAACCCGGGGAGCTGTTTTTT
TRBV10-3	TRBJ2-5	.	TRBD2	CAIRPAGEGGTQYF	TGTGCCATCAGGCCAGCGGGAGAAGGGGGGACCCAGTACTTC
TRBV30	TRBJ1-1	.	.	CAWVRDGAFF	TGTGCCTGGGTACGGGACGGCGCTTTCTTT
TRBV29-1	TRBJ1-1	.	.	CSGSNRRNTEAFF	TGCAGCGGCTCGAACAGGCGGAACACTGAAGCTTTCTTT
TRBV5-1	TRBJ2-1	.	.	CASSLVTGSWTYNEQFF	TGCGCCAGCAGCTTGGTCACAGGGTCGTGGACCTACAATGAGCAGTTCTTC
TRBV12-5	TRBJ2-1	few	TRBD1	CASGLVGTGRGEQFF	TGTGCTAGTGGTTTGGTAGGGACAGGGAGAGGTGAGCAGTTCTTC
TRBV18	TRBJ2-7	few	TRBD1	CASSPDRGSFHEQYF	TGTGCCAGCTCACCGGACAGGGGGTCATTCCACGAGCAGTACTTC
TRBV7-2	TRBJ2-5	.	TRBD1	CASSQEQGVRETQYF	TGTGCCAGCAGCCAAGAACAGGGGGTGCGGGAGACCCAGTACTTC
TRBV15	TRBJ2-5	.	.	CATSRSTEETQYF	TGTGCCACCAGCAGGAGTACCGAAGAGACCCAGTACTTC
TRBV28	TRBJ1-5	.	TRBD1	CASSLRGGVNQPQHF	TGTGCCAGCAGTTTACGAGGGGGCGTAAATCAGCCCCAGCATTTT
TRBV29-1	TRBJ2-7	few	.	CSVEIKIPSSTYEQYF	TGCAGCGTTGAAATCAAAATTCCGTCGTCAACCTACGAGCAGTACTTC
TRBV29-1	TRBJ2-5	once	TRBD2	CSVGASGVTETQYF	TGCAGCGTTGGTGCTAGCGGGGTCACAGAGACCCAGTACTTC
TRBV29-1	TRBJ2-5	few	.	CSVVLIGKETQYF	TGCAGCGTAGTTTTAATAGGGAAAGAGACCCAGTACTTC
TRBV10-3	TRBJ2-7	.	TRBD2	CAISPKRGYEQYF	TGTGCCATCAGTCCTAAGCGGGGCTACGAGCAGTACTTC
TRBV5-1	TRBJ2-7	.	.	CASSSQGRYEQYF	TGCGCCAGCAGCTCGCAAGGGAGATACGAGCAGTACTTC
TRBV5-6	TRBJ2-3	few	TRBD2	CASSFAGGPHTQYF	TGTGCCAGCAGCTTTGCGGGAGGGCCGCATACGCAGTATTTT